A selection of T cell receptor beta chains follows, all from one sample in a study of T-cell reconstitution after alpha-beta-depleted transplantation in children. MiXCR was run by TCRdb on the PCR reads, yielding one entry per CDR3 protein. This sample has 500,000 or so distinct CDR3 sequences, with less than 35% found just once. The sequencing used PBMCs from the stem cell graft donor, collected from the stem cell graft. The origin of the receptors is a human donor who donated a stem cell graft to a child with aplastic anemia. CDR3s include the opening cysteine and the closing phenylalanine or tryptophan. A D gene is named only where the DNA matches it firmly. The listing skips clone size in some rows; elsewhere it reads once, few, many or a size class.

abundance: NA
j_gene: TRBJ2-1
d_gene: NA
v_gene: TRBV11-2
CDR3nt: TGTGCCAGCAGCTTAGATGGGGGTATTATGGCAGGCCCCTTCTACAATGAGCAGTTCTTC
CDR3aa: CASSLDGGIMAGPFYNEQFF

abundance: NA
j_gene: TRBJ1-5
d_gene: TRBD1
v_gene: TRBV5-1
CDR3nt: TGCGCCAGCAGCTTGGGGACAGGAAATAGCAATCAGCCCCAGCATTTT
CDR3aa: CASSLGTGNSNQPQHF

abundance: NA
j_gene: TRBJ2-1
d_gene: NA
v_gene: TRBV6-1
CDR3nt: TGTGCCAGCAGTCTCGCGGCAGGTAGCTCCTACAATGAGCAGTTCTTC
CDR3aa: CASSLAAGSSYNEQFF

abundance: NA
j_gene: TRBJ2-2
d_gene: NA
v_gene: TRBV4-3
CDR3nt: TGCGCCAGCAGCCAAGGGGGAGACATAGGGACCGGGGAGCTGTTTTTT
CDR3aa: CASSQGGDIGTGELFF

abundance: few
j_gene: TRBJ1-5
d_gene: TRBD1
v_gene: TRBV27
CDR3nt: TGTGCCAGCAGTCTTACCGGGACAGGGGCTCACAATCAGCCCCAGCATTTT
CDR3aa: CASSLTGTGAHNQPQHF

abundance: few
j_gene: TRBJ2-1
d_gene: TRBD2
v_gene: TRBV18
CDR3nt: TGTGCCAGCTCACCCGGACTAGCGGGAGTGGATGAGCAGTTCTTC
CDR3aa: CASSPGLAGVDEQFF

abundance: few
j_gene: TRBJ1-5
d_gene: NA
v_gene: TRBV28
CDR3nt: TGTGCCAGCAGTCTCGGACGGCACAATCAGCCCCAGCATTTT
CDR3aa: CASSLGRHNQPQHF

abundance: NA
j_gene: TRBJ1-4
d_gene: TRBD1
v_gene: TRBV9
CDR3nt: TGTGCCAGCAGCGTAGGAGGGGGCAGTGGTGAAAAACTGTTTTTT
CDR3aa: CASSVGGGSGEKLFF

abundance: NA
j_gene: TRBJ1-1
d_gene: NA
v_gene: TRBV5-1
CDR3nt: TGCGCCAGCAGCTTGGGGAGGACAGTCACTGAAGCTTTCTTT
CDR3aa: CASSLGRTVTEAFF

abundance: few
j_gene: TRBJ2-5
d_gene: NA
v_gene: TRBV20-1
CDR3nt: TGCAGTCCCAGGACAGTCGCAGGAGAGACCCAGTACTTC
CDR3aa: CSPRTVAGETQYF

abundance: few
j_gene: TRBJ1-4
d_gene: NA
v_gene: TRBV7-9
CDR3nt: TGTGCCAGCAGCTTAGCGGGGGGTTCGGAACTGTTTTTT
CDR3aa: CASSLAGGSELFF

abundance: NA
j_gene: TRBJ2-5
d_gene: NA
v_gene: TRBV6-5
CDR3nt: TGTGCCAGCAGTTACTCGTCGGTATGGGGGAGCGGGCGAGAGACCCAGTACTTC
CDR3aa: CASSYSSVWGSGRETQYF

abundance: NA
j_gene: TRBJ1-2
d_gene: NA
v_gene: TRBV2
CDR3nt: TGTGCCAGCAGTATGGACGGCTATGGCTACACCTTC
CDR3aa: CASSMDGYGYTF

abundance: NA
j_gene: TRBJ2-7
d_gene: NA
v_gene: TRBV25-1
CDR3nt: TGTGCCAGCAGTGAATCGAGTGGCTGGACCTCCTACGAGCAGTACTTC
CDR3aa: CASSESSGWTSYEQYF

abundance: many
j_gene: TRBJ2-1
d_gene: TRBD2
v_gene: TRBV7-2
CDR3nt: TGTGCCAGCAGCACAACTAGCGGGGGATACAATGAGCAGTTCTTC
CDR3aa: CASSTTSGGYNEQFF

abundance: NA
j_gene: TRBJ1-1
d_gene: NA
v_gene: TRBV7-8
CDR3nt: TGTGCCAGCAGCTTAGGATGGTTGGAGGGGAACACTGAAGCTTTCTTT
CDR3aa: CASSLGWLEGNTEAFF

abundance: few
j_gene: TRBJ1-2
d_gene: TRBD1
v_gene: TRBV19
CDR3nt: TGTGCCAGTACTCCTAGAGGACAGGGGCCCTATGGCTACACCTTC
CDR3aa: CASTPRGQGPYGYTF

abundance: NA
j_gene: TRBJ2-3
d_gene: NA
v_gene: TRBV7-2
CDR3nt: TGTGCCAGCAGCTTATCCGGGCAACCAGATACGCAGTATTTT
CDR3aa: CASSLSGQPDTQYF

abundance: few
j_gene: TRBJ1-1
d_gene: NA
v_gene: TRBV5-5
CDR3nt: TGTGCCAGCAGCCGACTGGGGGACACTGAAGCTTTCTTT
CDR3aa: CASSRLGDTEAFF

abundance: NA
j_gene: TRBJ2-6
d_gene: NA
v_gene: TRBV20-1
CDR3nt: TGTAGTGCTAGGGGGGGAGGGGTTCTGAGCTCTGGGGCCAACGTCCTGACTTTC
CDR3aa: CSARGGGVLSSGANVLTF

abundance: NA
j_gene: TRBJ1-4
d_gene: NA
v_gene: TRBV11-2
CDR3nt: TGTGCCAGCAGCCCCTCATGGGAGACGAAACTGTTTTTT
CDR3aa: CASSPSWETKLFF

abundance: NA
j_gene: TRBJ2-3
d_gene: NA
v_gene: TRBV27
CDR3nt: TGTGCCAGCAGTAGTGGGCCTACGCAGTATTTT
CDR3aa: CASSSGPTQYF

abundance: NA
j_gene: TRBJ2-6
d_gene: NA
v_gene: TRBV25-1
CDR3nt: TGTGCCAGCAGTGTTGGGGGGACGGGGGGCCTTGCTGGGGCCAACGTCCTGACTTTC
CDR3aa: CASSVGGTGGLAGANVLTF

abundance: NA
j_gene: TRBJ2-2
d_gene: NA
v_gene: TRBV15
CDR3nt: TGTGCCACCGGGCGGGCGAACGGGGAGCTGTTTTTT
CDR3aa: CATGRANGELFF

abundance: NA
j_gene: TRBJ1-2
d_gene: NA
v_gene: TRBV9
CDR3nt: TGTGCCAGCAGCACCGGGACAACGGGTCTTCGGAGTGGCTACACCTTC
CDR3aa: CASSTGTTGLRSGYTF

abundance: few
j_gene: TRBJ1-3
d_gene: NA
v_gene: TRBV12-3/TRBV12-4
CDR3nt: TGTGCCAGCACCCTATCAGGACGGGGAAACACCATATATTTT
CDR3aa: CASTLSGRGNTIYF

abundance: NA
j_gene: TRBJ1-3
d_gene: NA
v_gene: TRBV11-2
CDR3nt: TGTGCCAGCAGCTTACAGGGAAACACCATATATTTT
CDR3aa: CASSLQGNTIYF

abundance: NA
j_gene: TRBJ1-1
d_gene: NA
v_gene: TRBV5-1
CDR3nt: TGCGCCAGCAGCTTGGCCAGGGGCAGGTCCGGAACCGGGGCTTTCTTT
CDR3aa: CASSLARGRSGTGAFF

abundance: few
j_gene: TRBJ1-5
d_gene: TRBD1
v_gene: TRBV30
CDR3nt: TGTGCCTGGAGTGTACAGGGGAGGGGCAATCAGCCCCAGCATTTT
CDR3aa: CAWSVQGRGNQPQHF

abundance: few
j_gene: TRBJ1-1
d_gene: NA
v_gene: TRBV5-6
CDR3nt: TGTGCCAGCAGCTTGGAACGGTCGAACACTGAAGCTTTCTTT
CDR3aa: CASSLERSNTEAFF

abundance: NA
j_gene: TRBJ1-4
d_gene: NA
v_gene: TRBV4-2
CDR3nt: TGTGCCAGCAGCCAAGATCGAAATCTCGGGGAACTGTTTTTT
CDR3aa: CASSQDRNLGELFF

abundance: NA
j_gene: TRBJ2-1
d_gene: NA
v_gene: TRBV25-1
CDR3nt: TGTGCCAGCAGTGCCCATTCTCGCAATGAGCAGTTCTTC
CDR3aa: CASSAHSRNEQFF

abundance: few
j_gene: TRBJ2-5
d_gene: NA
v_gene: TRBV7-9
CDR3nt: TGTGCCAGCAGCCGCACTAGCTGGGCGGAGACCCAGTACTTC
CDR3aa: CASSRTSWAETQYF

abundance: NA
j_gene: TRBJ1-3
d_gene: TRBD1
v_gene: TRBV25-1
CDR3nt: TGTGCCAGCAGTGGACCCGGACAGGAAAAGAGGAACACCATATATTTT
CDR3aa: CASSGPGQEKRNTIYF

abundance: NA
j_gene: TRBJ1-2
d_gene: TRBD1
v_gene: TRBV5-1
CDR3nt: TGCGCCAGCAGCTCCGTGGGACAGGGGGATGGCTATGGCTACACCTTC
CDR3aa: CASSSVGQGDGYGYTF

abundance: once
j_gene: TRBJ1-2
d_gene: NA
v_gene: TRBV18
CDR3nt: TGTGCCAGCTCACCCCAAGGACAGACCTATGGCTACACCTTC
CDR3aa: CASSPQGQTYGYTF

abundance: few
j_gene: TRBJ2-3
d_gene: NA
v_gene: TRBV27
CDR3nt: TGTGCCAGCCGGCGTGCCTCCACAGATACGCAGTATTTT
CDR3aa: CASRRASTDTQYF

abundance: few
j_gene: TRBJ2-1
d_gene: TRBD2
v_gene: TRBV2
CDR3nt: TGTGCCAGCACGGCCGAGACTAGCGGTTACAATGAGCAGTTCTTC
CDR3aa: CASTAETSGYNEQFF

abundance: NA
j_gene: TRBJ2-1
d_gene: TRBD2
v_gene: TRBV5-1
CDR3nt: TGCGCCAGCAGCCCCCCCCTAGCGGGGGCCTACAATGAGCAGTTCTTC
CDR3aa: CASSPPLAGAYNEQFF

abundance: few
j_gene: TRBJ1-2
d_gene: TRBD1
v_gene: TRBV29-1
CDR3nt: TGCAGCGTGGGAGGAACAGGGGAGTGGGGCTATGGCTACACCTTC
CDR3aa: CSVGGTGEWGYGYTF

abundance: few
j_gene: TRBJ1-1
d_gene: NA
v_gene: TRBV12-3/TRBV12-4
CDR3nt: TGTGCCAGCAGTTCGACGAGGGGGAACACTGAAGCTTTCTTT
CDR3aa: CASSSTRGNTEAFF

abundance: NA
j_gene: TRBJ2-3
d_gene: NA
v_gene: TRBV6-2/TRBV6-3
CDR3nt: TGTGCCAGCAGTTACGCAGTTGAGGAGTCTACAGATACGCAGTATTTT
CDR3aa: CASSYAVEESTDTQYF

abundance: few
j_gene: TRBJ1-2
d_gene: TRBD1
v_gene: TRBV7-2
CDR3nt: TGTGCCAGCAGCTCGTACGGGACAGGGGGTTATGGCTACACCTTC
CDR3aa: CASSSYGTGGYGYTF

abundance: NA
j_gene: TRBJ2-1
d_gene: TRBD1
v_gene: TRBV5-6
CDR3nt: TGTGCCAGCAGCTTGGCGAGGGACAGGGCTTTATCCGATGAGCAGTTCTTC
CDR3aa: CASSLARDRALSDEQFF

abundance: few
j_gene: TRBJ2-1
d_gene: NA
v_gene: TRBV6-5
CDR3nt: TGTGCCAGCAGTTACGCTAGCGAAACCTACAATGAGCAGTTCTTC
CDR3aa: CASSYASETYNEQFF